This T cell receptor beta chain was sequenced for a study of cytomegalovirus exposure and HLA in healthy donors. Nominal health characterized the donors when sampled, though unrecorded immune exposures were likely. Points on this clone: Its cognate antigen is unknown.

PCR amplification relied on 60 Vbeta primers (plus 13 Jbeta primers). TCRdb's copy holds only in-frame clones and misses some; the assay was immunoSEQ multiplex PCR. The sample has under 100,000 clones, 78% seen once. Whole-study findings and limits: The authors enumerated some 170 TCR beta chains as linked to cytomegalovirus. In an earlier analysis, in 620 or so donors, most V segments appeared productive either ~87% or ~30% of the time. An analysis was carried out at a later point. It showed that HLA-associated TCR beta chains were more clonally expanded than equally common non-associated chains.

The sequenced sample consisted of PBMCs. The sequence was obtained from a young man in good health and CMV-seropositive.

For the CDR3, the DNA is TGTGCCAGCAGTGACCCTACAGGCTCCTCTGGAAACACCATATATTTT. Protein: CASSDPTGSSGNTIYF. The chain is built from TRBV6-1 and TRBJ1-3, with D possibly TRBD1 on 5 matching bases. Germline V gene sequence: CDR1 MNHNS, CDR2 SASEGT. Trimming pared 3 bases from V and 0 bases from J, leaving 12 bases between. There are 16 residues in the CDR3.